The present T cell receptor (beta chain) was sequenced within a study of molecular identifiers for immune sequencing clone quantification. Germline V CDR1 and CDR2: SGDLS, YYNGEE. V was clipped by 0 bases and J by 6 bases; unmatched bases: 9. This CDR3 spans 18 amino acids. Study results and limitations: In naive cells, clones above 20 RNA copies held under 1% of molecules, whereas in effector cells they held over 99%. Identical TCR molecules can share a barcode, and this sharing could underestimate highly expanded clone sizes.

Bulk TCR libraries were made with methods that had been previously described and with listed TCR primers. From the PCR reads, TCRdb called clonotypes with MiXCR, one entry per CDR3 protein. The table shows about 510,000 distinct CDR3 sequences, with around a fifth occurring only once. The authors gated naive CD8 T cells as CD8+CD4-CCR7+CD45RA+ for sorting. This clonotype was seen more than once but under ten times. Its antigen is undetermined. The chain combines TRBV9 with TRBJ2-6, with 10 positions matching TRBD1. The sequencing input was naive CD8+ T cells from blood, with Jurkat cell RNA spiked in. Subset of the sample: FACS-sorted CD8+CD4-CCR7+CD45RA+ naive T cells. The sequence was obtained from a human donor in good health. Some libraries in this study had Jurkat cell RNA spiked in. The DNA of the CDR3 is TGTGCCAGCAGCGTAGCGGACAGGGGGGTCCTATCGGCCAACGTCCTGACTTTC. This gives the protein CASSVADRGVLSANVLTF.